This is a list of T cell receptor beta chains from one sample in a study of blood T cell repertoires in COVID-19. The data were produced by immunoSEQ multiplex PCR, yet TCRdb's version contains in-frame clones alone and is incomplete. The data show more than 75,000 clones, 75% to 90% seen once. The specimen was peripheral blood. Receptors were obtained from a woman of 80 years or more with active or convalescent COVID-19. Both conserved end residues are part of each CDR3. D genes are given only for firm matches. Size is stated for part of the rows, as once, few or many counts, or as a class when the clone is expanded.

v_call	clone_size	j_call	d_call	cdr3_nt	cdr3_aa
TRBV11-2	-	TRBJ2-7	TRBD1	TGTGCCAGCAGCTTACTTTGGCAGGGGGACTACGAGCAGTACTTC	CASSLLWQGDYEQYF
TRBV9	-	TRBJ2-1	-	TGTGCCAGCAGCGTAGGAGGGACTTTAACCCCTGAGCAGTTCTTC	CASSVGGTLTPEQFF
TRBV10-1	-	TRBJ2-3	TRBD2	TGCGCCAGCAGTGAGTGGGTGACTAGCGGGAGAGACGTTGGCACAGATACGCAGTATTTT	CASSEWVTSGRDVGTDTQYF
TRBV4-1	medium-sized	TRBJ1-5	-	TGCGCCAGCAGTACAGACGGAATTAGCAATCAGCCCCAGCATTTT	CASSTDGISNQPQHF
TRBV7-3	-	TRBJ2-1	TRBD1	TGTGCCAGCAGCTTAATCGGCCGGGACAGAGCCTACAATGAGCAGTTCTTC	CASSLIGRDRAYNEQFF
TRBV7-8	-	TRBJ2-7	-	TGTGCCAGCAGCCAGGGGACTTGGACCTACGAGCAGTACTTC	CASSQGTWTYEQYF
TRBV11-3	-	TRBJ1-6	-	TGTGCCAGCAGCTTAGCCCGACACAGGTATCATAATTCACCCCTCCACTTT	CASSLARHRYHNSPLHF
TRBV25-1	-	TRBJ1-1	-	TGTGCCAGCAGTCGGAACACTGAAGCTTTCTTT	CASSRNTEAFF
TRBV2	-	TRBJ2-5	TRBD1	TGTGCCAGCGCTAGGGGGCTTCAGGAGACCCAGTACTTC	CASARGLQETQYF
TRBV5-7	-	TRBJ2-3	TRBD1	TGTGCCAGCAGCACCCCGACAGGGTTGAGGACAGATACGCAGTATTTT	CASSTPTGLRTDTQYF
TRBV4-2	-	TRBJ1-3	TRBD1	TGTGCCAGCAGCACCCGACAGGGACCATCTGGAAACACCATATATTTT	CASSTRQGPSGNTIYF
TRBV30	-	TRBJ1-6	-	TGTGCCTGGAGTCACCGAGTAGGCGGTTCACCCCTCCACTTT	CAWSHRVGGSPLHF
TRBV15	-	TRBJ1-2	TRBD1	TGTGCCACCAGCAGAGAGACAGGGCCCTACACCTTC	CATSRETGPYTF
TRBV7-2	once	TRBJ1-3	TRBD1	TGTGCCAGCAGCTGGGACAGGGCCTCTGGAAACACCATATATTTT	CASSWDRASGNTIYF
TRBV30	-	TRBJ2-3	-	TGTGCCTGGAGTAGAACCAGGGCGGGAAGCACAGATACGCAGTATTTT	CAWSRTRAGSTDTQYF
TRBV11-2	-	TRBJ1-2	-	TGTGCCAGCAGCTTAGTAGCTAACTATGGCTACACCTTC	CASSLVANYGYTF
TRBV5-1	few	TRBJ1-3	-	TGCGCCAGCAGCTTGGACAGCCAGAACACCATATATTTT	CASSLDSQNTIYF
TRBV12-3/TRBV12-4	-	TRBJ1-1	-	TGTGCCAGCAGTCCCCGAGGGAACACTGAAGCTTTCTTT	CASSPRGNTEAFF
TRBV28	-	TRBJ1-1	-	TGTGCCAGCAGTGGTCCGGGACAGAACACTGAAGCTTTCTTT	CASSGPGQNTEAFF
TRBV19	-	TRBJ2-1	-	TGTGCCAGCTGCGACGGGGGAAGATACAATGAGCAGTTCTTC	CASCDGGRYNEQFF
TRBV10-3	-	TRBJ2-3	-	TGTGCCATCAGTGTAGGGGGAGGGCCCCCAGATACGCAGTATTTT	CAISVGGGPPDTQYF
TRBV30	once	TRBJ2-1	-	TGTGCCTGGATTTCAAGGGGCAATGAGCAGTTCTTC	CAWISRGNEQFF
TRBV19	once	TRBJ1-2	-	TGTGCCAGTAGTGAACAGGGAGTAGGCAACTATGGCTACACCTTC	CASSEQGVGNYGYTF